This section outlines one TCR beta chain sequence together with its context. These data originate in a study of control samples from healthy donors and cancer patients. Germline CDR1 and CDR2: MGHRA and YSYEKL. V lost 0 bases and J lost 5, with 14 bases in between. The CDR3 sequence is 17 residues long. Here immunoSEQ multiplex PCR was the method, and the copy in TCRdb shows in-frame clones only, minus some. The sample has some 95,000 clones, 88% seen once. The V gene is TRBV4-1, the J gene TRBJ1-6; possibly TRBD1 for D (5 bases). The receptor was isolated from a man in his thirties or forties in good health. Input material: blood. CDR3 nucleotides: TGCGCCAGCAGCCAAGATCAGGCCAGGGTAGATAATTCACCCCTCCACTTT. Its translation is CASSQDQARVDNSPLHF.